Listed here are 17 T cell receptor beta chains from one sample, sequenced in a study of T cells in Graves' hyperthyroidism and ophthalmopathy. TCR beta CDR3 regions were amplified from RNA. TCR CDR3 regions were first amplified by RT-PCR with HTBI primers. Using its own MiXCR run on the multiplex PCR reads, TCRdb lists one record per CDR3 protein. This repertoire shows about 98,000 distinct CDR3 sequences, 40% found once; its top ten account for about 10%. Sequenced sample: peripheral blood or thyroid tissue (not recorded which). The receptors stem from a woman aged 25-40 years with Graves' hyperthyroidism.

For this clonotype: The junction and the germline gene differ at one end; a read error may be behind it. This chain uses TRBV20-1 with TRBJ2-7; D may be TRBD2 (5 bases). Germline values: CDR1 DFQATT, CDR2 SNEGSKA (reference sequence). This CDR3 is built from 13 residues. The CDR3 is CNASPGTLYEQYF. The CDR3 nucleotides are TGCAATGCTAGTCCGGGAACCCTCTACGAGCAGTACTTC.

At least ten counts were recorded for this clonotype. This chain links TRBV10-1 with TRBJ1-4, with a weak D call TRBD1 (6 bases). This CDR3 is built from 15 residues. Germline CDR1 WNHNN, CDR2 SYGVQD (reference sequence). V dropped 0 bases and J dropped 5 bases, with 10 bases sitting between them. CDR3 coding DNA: TGCGCCAGCAGTGAGTCGATGAGGGGGAATGAAAAACTGTTTTTT. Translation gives CASSESMRGNEKLFF.

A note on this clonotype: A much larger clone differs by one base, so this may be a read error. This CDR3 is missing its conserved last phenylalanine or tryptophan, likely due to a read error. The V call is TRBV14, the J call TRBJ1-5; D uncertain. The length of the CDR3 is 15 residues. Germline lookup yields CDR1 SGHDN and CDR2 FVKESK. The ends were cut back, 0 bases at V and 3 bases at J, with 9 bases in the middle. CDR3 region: CASSQDPTNNQPQHS. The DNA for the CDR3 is TGTGCCAGCAGCCAAGATCCCACGAACAATCAGCCCCAGCATTCT.

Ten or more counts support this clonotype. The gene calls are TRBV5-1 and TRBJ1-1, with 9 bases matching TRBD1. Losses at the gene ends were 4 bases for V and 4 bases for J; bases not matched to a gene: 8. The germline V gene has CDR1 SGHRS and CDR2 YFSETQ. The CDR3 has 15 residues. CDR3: CASSAATGGGTEAFF. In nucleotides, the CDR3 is TGCGCCAGCAGCGCGGCGACAGGGGGGGGCACTGAAGCTTTCTTT.

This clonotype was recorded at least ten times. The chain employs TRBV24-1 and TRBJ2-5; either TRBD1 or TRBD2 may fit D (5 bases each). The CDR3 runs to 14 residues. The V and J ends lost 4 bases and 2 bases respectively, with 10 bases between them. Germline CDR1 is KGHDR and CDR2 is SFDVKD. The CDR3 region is CATSDSGPQETQYF. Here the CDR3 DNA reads TGTGCCACCAGTGACTCGGGGCCTCAAGAGACCCAGTACTTC.

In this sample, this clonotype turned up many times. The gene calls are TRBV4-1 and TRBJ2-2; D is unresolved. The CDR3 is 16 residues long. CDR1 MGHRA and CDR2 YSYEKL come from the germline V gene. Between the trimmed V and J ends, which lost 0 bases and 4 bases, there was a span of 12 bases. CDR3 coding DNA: TGCGCCAGCAGCCAAGACCCGACACGCTTCACCGGGGAGCTGTTTTTT. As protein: CASSQDPTRFTGELFF.

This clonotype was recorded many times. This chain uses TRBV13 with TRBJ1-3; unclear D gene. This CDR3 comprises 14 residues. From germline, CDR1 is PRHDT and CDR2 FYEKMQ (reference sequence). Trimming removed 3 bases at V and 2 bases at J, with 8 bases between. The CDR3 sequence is CASSFMPAGNTIYF. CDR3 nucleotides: TGTGCCAGCAGCTTTATGCCAGCTGGAAACACCATATATTTT.

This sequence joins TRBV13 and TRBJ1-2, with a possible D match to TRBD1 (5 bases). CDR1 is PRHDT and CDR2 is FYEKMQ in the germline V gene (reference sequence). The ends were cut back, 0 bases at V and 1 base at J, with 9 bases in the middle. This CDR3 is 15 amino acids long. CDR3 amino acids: CASSLGRGVNYGYTF. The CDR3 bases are TGTGCCAGCAGCTTAGGAAGGGGAGTTAACTATGGCTACACCTTC.

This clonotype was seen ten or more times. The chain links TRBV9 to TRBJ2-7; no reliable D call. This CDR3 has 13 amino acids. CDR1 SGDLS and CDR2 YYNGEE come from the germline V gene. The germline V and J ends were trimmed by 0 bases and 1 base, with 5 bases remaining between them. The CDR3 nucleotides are TGTGCCAGCAGCGTAGACAGTTCCTACGAGCAGTACTTC. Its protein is CASSVDSSYEQYF. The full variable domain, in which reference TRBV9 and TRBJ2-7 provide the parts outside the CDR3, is DSGVTQTPKHLITATGQRVTLRCSPRSGDLSVYWYQQSLDQGLQFLIQYYNGEERAKGNILERFSAQQFPDLHSELNLSSLELGDSALYFCASSVDSSYEQYFGPGTRLTVT.

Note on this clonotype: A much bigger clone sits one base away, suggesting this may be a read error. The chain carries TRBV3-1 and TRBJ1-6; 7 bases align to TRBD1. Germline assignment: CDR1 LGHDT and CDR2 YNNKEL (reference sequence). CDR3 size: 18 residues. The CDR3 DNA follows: TGTGCCAGCAGTTTATGGCTCACCGGGACAGAAAATAATCCACCCCTCCACTTT. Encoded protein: CASSLWLTGTENNPPLHF.

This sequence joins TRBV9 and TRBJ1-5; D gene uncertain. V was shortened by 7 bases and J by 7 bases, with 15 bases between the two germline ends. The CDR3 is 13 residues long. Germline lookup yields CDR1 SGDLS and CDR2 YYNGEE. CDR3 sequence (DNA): TGTGCCAGCTCACCTACGGTACGGCAGCCCCAGCATTTT. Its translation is CASSPTVRQPQHF.

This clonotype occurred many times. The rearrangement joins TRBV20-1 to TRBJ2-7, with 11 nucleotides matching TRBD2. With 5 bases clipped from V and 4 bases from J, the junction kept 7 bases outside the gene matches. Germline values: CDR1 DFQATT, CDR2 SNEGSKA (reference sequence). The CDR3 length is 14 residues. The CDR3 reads CSADPGLAAYEQYF. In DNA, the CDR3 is TGCAGTGCTGACCCGGGACTAGCGGCGTACGAGCAGTACTTC.

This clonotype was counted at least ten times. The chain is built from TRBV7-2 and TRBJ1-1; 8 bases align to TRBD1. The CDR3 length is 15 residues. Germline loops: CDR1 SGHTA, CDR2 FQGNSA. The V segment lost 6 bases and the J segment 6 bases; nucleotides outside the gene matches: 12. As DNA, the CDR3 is TGTGCCAGCAGATACTACCACGGGACAGGCGCTGAAGCTTTCTTT. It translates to CASRYYHGTGAEAFF.

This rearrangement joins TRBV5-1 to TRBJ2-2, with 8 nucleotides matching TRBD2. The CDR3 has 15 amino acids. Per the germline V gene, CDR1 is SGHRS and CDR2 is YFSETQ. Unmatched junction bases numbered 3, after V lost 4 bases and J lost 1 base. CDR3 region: CASSGSGRNTGELFF. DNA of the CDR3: TGCGCCAGCAGCGGGAGCGGGAGGAACACCGGGGAGCTGTTTTTT.

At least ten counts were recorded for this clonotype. CDR3 loop: CASRPWENSYEQYF. For the CDR3, the DNA is TGTGCCAGCAGGCCATGGGAGAACTCCTACGAGCAGTACTTC. The chain carries TRBV12-3 or TRBV12-4 and TRBJ2-7; D is possibly TRBD2 (5 bases). This CDR3 has 14 amino acids. The ends were cut back, 6 bases at V and 0 bases at J, with 12 bases in the middle.

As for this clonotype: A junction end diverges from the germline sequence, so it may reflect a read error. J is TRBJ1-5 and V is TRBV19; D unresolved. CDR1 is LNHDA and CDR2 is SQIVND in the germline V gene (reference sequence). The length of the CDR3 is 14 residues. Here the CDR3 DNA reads TGTGCCAGTAGCGATATACCCCTCGGTCAGCCCCGGCACTTT. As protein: CASSDIPLGQPRHF.

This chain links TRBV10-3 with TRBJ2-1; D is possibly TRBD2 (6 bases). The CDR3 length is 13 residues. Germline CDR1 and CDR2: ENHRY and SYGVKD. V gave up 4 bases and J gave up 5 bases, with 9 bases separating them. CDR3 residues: CAISGLEDNEQFF. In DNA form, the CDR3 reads TGTGCCATCAGTGGACTAGAGGACAATGAGCAGTTCTTC.